This TCR beta chain was captured by sequencing in a study of cytomegalovirus exposure and HLA in healthy donors. There are 15 residues in the CDR3. CDR1 SGHRS and CDR2 YFSETQ come from the germline V gene. V was cut by 4 bases and J by 7 bases, with 17 bases left in between. A multiplex PCR was run with 60 Vbeta primers and 13 Jbeta primers. Assay used: immunoSEQ multiplex PCR; TCRdb lists only in-frame clones, some missing. The table records 170,000 or so clones, 70% to 90% of them present only once. This TCR came from a woman aged 30 to 39 in good health and CMV-seronegative. The rearrangement joins TRBV5-1 to TRBJ1-4, with D perhaps TRBD1 (5 bases). The sample was PBMCs. CDR3 DNA sequence: TGCGCCAGCAGCAGAACAGGCTCGAATAGTGAAAAACTGTTTTTT. Translated: CASSRTGSNSEKLFF. The full variable domain, completed using reference TRBV5-1 and TRBJ1-4, is KAGVTQTPRYLIKTRGQQVTLSCSPISGHRSVSWYQQTPGQGLQFLFEYFSETQRNKGNFPGRFSGRQFSNSRSEMNVSTLELGDSALYLCASSRTGSNSEKLFFGSGTQLSVL.